This T cell receptor (beta chain) was documented in a study of human T cells and chemical hapten exposure. Time point defined: patch test 3, about 24 weeks after DPC sensitization. Treatment reported: therapeutic diphenylcyclopropenone sensitization with weekly scalp DPC. This clonotype was counted between two and nine times. Individual cDNA molecules (in the library) carried attached unique molecular identifiers. In TCRdb, the RACE reads were re-called with MiXCR into one record per CDR3 protein. The sample shows 120,000 or so distinct CDR3 sequences, around 11% of them seen only once. The sequence was obtained from a woman in her 50s with alopecia areata. Some clones in this sample may be carry-over from other donors' samples. The sequenced sample was whole blood, obtained in connection with sensitization to the hapten diphenylcyclopropenone (DPC).

CDR3 nucleotide sequence: TGTGCCAGCTCTGGGGACGGCACAGATACGCAGTATTTT. The encoded protein is CASSGDGTDTQYF. This chain joins TRBV18 and TRBJ2-3; D assignment may be TRBD1 or TRBD2 (5 bases each). With 6 bases removed from V and 1 base from J, the gap between germline ends came to 8 bases. Germline-derived CDR1 and CDR2 are KGHSH and LQKENI. The CDR3 spans 13 residues.